The entry that follows covers one T cell receptor beta chain sequence. This entry comes from a study of control samples from healthy donors and cancer patients. Germline CDR1 MNHNY, CDR2 SVGAGI (reference sequence). The CDR3 is made up of 15 amino acids. The V and J ends lost 0 bases and 7 bases respectively, with 12 bases between them. The assay was immunoSEQ multiplex PCR, and TCRdb's table has in-frame clones only and misses some. The data show around 180,000 clones, with 80% to 90% seen just once and around 5.1% held by the top ten. This sequence joins TRBV6-6 and TRBJ1-4; tentative D call: TRBD1 (6 bases). The receptor comes from a woman in her 30s in good health. The source material was blood. The CDR3 loop reads CASSYSGGRAEKLFF. The CDR3 coding sequence is TGTGCCAGCAGTTACTCGGGGGGCCGAGCTGAAAAACTGTTTTTT.